This TCR beta chain stems from a study of breast tumors, draining lymph nodes, adjacent tissues. Findings of the study overall: The lymph node origin of tumor T cells was framed as consistent with a hypothesis, not demonstrated. Findings are consistent with lymph node origin and intratumoral expansion of most tumor T cells. Compared with basal-like, luminal-like tumors shared significantly more repertoire with nontumor tissue.

Using its own MiXCR run on the multiplex PCR reads, TCRdb lists one record per CDR3 protein. The repertoire holds under 75,000 distinct CDR3 sequences, with less than 75% as singletons. This CDR3 region has 11 residues. Germline loops: CDR1 DFQATT, CDR2 SNEGSKA (reference sequence). Trimming cost V 3 bases and J 11 bases, with 10 bases left between them. On this clonotype: Antigen specificity is unknown.

The origin of this receptor is a female donor with breast cancer. Some clones in this sample may be carry-over from other donors' samples. The sequencing input was breast tumor tissue. This chain uses TRBV20-1 with TRBJ1-4, with TRBD1 as a possible D gene (5 bases). CDR3 DNA sequence: TGCAGTGCTAGCTTCAGGGACAAACTGTTTTTT. Amino acids: CSASFRDKLFF.